The entry below describes one T cell receptor (beta chain). What it binds is not known. The data derive from a study of cytomegalovirus exposure and HLA in healthy donors. Amplification used 60 Vbeta primers and 13 Jbeta primers. Measured with immunoSEQ multiplex PCR; TCRdb has only the in-frame clones, and not every one. The table shows 35,000 to 55,000 clones, with about 78% occurring only once. CDR1 is SQVTM and CDR2 is ANQGSEA in the germline V gene. Between the trimmed V and J ends, which lost 7 bases and 6 bases, there was a span of 19 bases. The CDR3 consists of 13 residues. Study-wide results and limits: Reported findings show TCR beta sequences accurately forecast HLA-A and HLA-B alleles in most subjects. Researchers reported in a later analysis that a missense DCLRE1C variant was tied to TCR beta V- and J-gene trimming. The classifier was said to identify cytomegalovirus status with high specificity and sensitivity.

Sample: PBMCs. This TCR derives from a woman in her twenties or thirties in good health and CMV-seronegative. The chain carries TRBV29-1 and TRBJ2-7; D perhaps matches TRBD1 (6 bases). CDR3 residues: CSARESQGREQYF. CDR3 bases: TGCAGCGCCAGGGAAAGTCAGGGGCGCGAGCAGTACTTC.